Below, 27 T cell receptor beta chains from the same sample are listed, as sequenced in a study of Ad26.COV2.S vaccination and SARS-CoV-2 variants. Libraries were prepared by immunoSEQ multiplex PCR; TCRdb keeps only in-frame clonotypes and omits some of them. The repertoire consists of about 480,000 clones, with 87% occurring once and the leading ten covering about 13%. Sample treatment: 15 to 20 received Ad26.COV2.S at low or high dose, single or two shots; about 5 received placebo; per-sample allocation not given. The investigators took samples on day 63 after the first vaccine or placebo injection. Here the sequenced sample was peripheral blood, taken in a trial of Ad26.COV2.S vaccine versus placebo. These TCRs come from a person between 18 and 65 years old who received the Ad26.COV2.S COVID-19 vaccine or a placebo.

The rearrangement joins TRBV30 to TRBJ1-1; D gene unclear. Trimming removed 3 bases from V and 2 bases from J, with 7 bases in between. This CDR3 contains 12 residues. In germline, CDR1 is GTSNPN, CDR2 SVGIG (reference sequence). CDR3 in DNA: TGTGCCTGGAGCAGCTTCAACACTGAAGCTTTCTTT. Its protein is CAWSSFNTEAFF.

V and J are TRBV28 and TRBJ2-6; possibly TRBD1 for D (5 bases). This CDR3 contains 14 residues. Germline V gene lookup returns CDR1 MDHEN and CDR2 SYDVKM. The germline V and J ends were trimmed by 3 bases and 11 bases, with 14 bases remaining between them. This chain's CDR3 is CASSFHRQPHVLTF. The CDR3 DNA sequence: TGTGCCAGCAGTTTCCATCGACAGCCCCACGTCCTGACTTTC. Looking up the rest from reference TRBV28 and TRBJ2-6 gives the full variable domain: DVKVTQSSRYLVKRTGEKVFLECVQDMDHENMFWYRQDPGLGLRLIYFSYDVKMKEKGDIPEGYSVSREKKERFSLILESASTNQTSMYLCASSFHRQPHVLTFGAGSRLTVL.

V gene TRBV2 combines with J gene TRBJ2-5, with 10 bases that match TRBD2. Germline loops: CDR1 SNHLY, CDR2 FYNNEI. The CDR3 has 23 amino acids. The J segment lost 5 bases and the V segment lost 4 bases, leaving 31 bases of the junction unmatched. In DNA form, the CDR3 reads TGTGCCAGCAGTGGGAGTTTTGGGCGTCCTAGCGGGAGTACGTCAGGCCGTGCGGAGACCCAGTACTTC. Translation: CASSGSFGRPSGSTSGRAETQYF.

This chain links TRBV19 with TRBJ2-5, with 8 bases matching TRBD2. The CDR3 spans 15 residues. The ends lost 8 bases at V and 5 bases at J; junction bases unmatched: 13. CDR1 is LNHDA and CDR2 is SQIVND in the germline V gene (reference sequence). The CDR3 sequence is CASSSQLSGMETQYF. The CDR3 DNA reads TGTGCCAGTTCTTCACAACTTAGCGGGATGGAGACCCAGTACTTC.

DNA of the CDR3: TGCGCCAGCAGCCCCGGACAGGGGAGAACCCTCCACGAGCAGTACTTC. Protein sequence: CASSPGQGRTLHEQYF. The chain carries TRBV5-1 and TRBJ2-7, with TRBD1 matching 9 bases. Germline V gene data show CDR1 as SGHRS and CDR2 as YFSETQ. V lost 4 bases to trimming and J lost 5 bases; unmatched junction nucleotides: 13. This CDR3 spans 16 amino acids.

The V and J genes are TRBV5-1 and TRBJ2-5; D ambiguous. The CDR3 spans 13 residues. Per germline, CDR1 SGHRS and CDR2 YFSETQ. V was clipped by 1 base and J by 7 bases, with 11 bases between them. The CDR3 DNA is TGCGCCAGCAGCTTGAAGGGTTCGGGGACCCAGTACTTC. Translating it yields CASSLKGSGTQYF.

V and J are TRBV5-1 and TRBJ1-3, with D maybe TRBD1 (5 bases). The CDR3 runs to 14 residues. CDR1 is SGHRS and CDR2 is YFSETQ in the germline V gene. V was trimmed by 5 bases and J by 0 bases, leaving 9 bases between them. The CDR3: CASRRDRSGNTIYF. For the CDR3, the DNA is TGCGCCAGCAGGAGGGACCGCTCTGGAAACACCATATATTTT.

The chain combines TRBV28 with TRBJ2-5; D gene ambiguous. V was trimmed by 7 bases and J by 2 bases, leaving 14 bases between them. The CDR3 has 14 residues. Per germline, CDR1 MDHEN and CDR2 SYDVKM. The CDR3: CASTRPLGQETQYF. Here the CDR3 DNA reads TGTGCCAGCACTCGACCGCTTGGGCAAGAGACCCAGTACTTC.

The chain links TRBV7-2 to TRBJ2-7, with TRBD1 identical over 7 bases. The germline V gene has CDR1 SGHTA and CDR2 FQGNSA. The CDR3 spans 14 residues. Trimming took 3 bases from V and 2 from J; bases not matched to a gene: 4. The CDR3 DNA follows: TGTGCCAGCAGCTTGAGGGGGCGGACCTACGAGCAGTACTTC. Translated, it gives CASSLRGRTYEQYF.

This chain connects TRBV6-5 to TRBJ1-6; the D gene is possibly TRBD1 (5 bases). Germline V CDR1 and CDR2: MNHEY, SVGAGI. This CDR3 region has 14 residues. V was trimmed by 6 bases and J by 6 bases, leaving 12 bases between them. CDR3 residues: CASSGGTINSPLHF. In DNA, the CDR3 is TGTGCCAGCAGCGGCGGGACCATTAATTCACCCCTCCACTTT.

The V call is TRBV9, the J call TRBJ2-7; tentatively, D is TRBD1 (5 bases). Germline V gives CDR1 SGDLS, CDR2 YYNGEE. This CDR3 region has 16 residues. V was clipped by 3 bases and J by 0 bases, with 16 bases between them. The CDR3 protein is CASSERRDSNSYEQYF. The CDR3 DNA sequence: TGTGCCAGCAGCGAAAGGAGAGACAGCAACTCCTACGAGCAGTACTTC.

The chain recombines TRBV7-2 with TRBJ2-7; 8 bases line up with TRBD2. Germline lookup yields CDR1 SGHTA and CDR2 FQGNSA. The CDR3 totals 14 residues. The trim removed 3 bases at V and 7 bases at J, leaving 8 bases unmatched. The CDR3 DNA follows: TGTGCCAGCAGCTTCGGGACTAGGGGGGTGGAGCAGTACTTC. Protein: CASSFGTRGVEQYF.

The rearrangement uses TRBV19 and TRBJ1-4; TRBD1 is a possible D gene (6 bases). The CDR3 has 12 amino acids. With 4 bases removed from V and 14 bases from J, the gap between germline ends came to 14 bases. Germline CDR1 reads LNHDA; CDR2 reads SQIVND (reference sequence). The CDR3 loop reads CASSTLQGNLFF. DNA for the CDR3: TGTGCCAGTAGTACCCTACAGGGAAACCTGTTTTTT.

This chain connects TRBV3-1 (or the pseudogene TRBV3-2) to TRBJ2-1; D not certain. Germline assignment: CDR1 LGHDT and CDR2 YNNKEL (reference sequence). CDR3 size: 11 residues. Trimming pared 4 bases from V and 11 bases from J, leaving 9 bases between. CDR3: CASSLQRQQFF. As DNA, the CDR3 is TGTGCCAGCAGCCTTCAGAGGCAGCAGTTCTTC.

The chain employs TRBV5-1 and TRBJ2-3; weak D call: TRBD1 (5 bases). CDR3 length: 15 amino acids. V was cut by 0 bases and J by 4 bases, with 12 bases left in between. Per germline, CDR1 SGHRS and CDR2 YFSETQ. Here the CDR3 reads CASSLDRSAADTQYF. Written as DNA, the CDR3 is TGCGCCAGCAGCTTGGACAGGTCCGCAGCAGATACGCAGTATTTT.

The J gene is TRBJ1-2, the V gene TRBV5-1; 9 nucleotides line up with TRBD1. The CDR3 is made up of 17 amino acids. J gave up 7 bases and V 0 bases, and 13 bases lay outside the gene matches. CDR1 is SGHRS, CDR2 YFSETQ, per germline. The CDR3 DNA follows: TGCGCCAGCAGCTTGGCCCCCCCGGGACAGGGTTTTCCTGGCTACACCTTC. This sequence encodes CASSLAPPGQGFPGYTF. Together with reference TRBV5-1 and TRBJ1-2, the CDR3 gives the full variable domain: KAGVTQTPRYLIKTRGQQVTLSCSPISGHRSVSWYQQTPGQGLQFLFEYFSETQRNKGNFPGRFSGRQFSNSRSEMNVSTLELGDSALYLCASSLAPPGQGFPGYTFGSGTRLTVV.

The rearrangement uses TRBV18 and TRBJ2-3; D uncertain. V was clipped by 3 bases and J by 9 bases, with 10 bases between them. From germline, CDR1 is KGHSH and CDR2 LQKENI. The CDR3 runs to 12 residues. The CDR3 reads CASSPGIDTQYF. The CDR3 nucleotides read TGTGCCAGCTCACCGGGAATTGACACGCAGTATTTT.

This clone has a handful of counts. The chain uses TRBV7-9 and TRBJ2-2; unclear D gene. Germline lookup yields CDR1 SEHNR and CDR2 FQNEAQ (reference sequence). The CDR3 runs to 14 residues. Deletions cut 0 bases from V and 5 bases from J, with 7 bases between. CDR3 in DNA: TGTGCCAGCAGCTTAGCGGCCGGGACCGGGGAGCTGTTTTTT. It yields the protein CASSLAAGTGELFF.

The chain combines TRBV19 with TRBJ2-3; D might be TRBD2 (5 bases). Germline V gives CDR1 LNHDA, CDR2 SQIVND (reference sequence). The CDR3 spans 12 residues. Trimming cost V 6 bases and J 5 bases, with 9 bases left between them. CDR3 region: CASSPGLDTQYF. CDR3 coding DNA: TGTGCCAGTAGCCCCGGACTAGATACGCAGTATTTT.

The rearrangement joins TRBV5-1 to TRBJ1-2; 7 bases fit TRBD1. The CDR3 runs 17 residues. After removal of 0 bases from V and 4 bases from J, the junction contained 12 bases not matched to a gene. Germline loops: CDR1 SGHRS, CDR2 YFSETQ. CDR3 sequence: CASSLASVRQGGYGYTF. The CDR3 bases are TGCGCCAGCAGCTTGGCCTCTGTACGGCAGGGGGGCTATGGCTACACCTTC.

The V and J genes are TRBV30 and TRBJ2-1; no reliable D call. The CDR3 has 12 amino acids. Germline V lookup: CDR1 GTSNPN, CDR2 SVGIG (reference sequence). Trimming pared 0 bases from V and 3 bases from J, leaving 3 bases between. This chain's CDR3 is CAWSVRYNEQFF. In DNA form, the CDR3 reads TGTGCCTGGAGTGTCCGCTACAATGAGCAGTTCTTC.

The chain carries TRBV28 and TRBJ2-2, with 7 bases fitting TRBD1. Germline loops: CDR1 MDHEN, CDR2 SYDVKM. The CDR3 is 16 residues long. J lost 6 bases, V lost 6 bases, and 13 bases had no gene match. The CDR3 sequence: CASRPPLAGGSGELFF. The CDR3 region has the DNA TGTGCCAGCAGACCACCTTTGGCAGGGGGTTCCGGGGAGCTGTTTTTT.

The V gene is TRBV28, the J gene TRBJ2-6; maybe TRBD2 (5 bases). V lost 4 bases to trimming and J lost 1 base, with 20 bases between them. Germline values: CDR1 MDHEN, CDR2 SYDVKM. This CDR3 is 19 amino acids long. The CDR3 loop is CASSSFSEGMLSGANVLTF. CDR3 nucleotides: TGTGCCAGCAGTTCCTTTTCAGAGGGCATGTTGTCTGGGGCCAACGTCCTGACTTTC.

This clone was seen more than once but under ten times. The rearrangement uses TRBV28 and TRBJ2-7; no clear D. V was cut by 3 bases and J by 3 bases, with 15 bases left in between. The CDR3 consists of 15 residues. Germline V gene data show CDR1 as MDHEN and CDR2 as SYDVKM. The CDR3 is CASSFWTRKIYEQYF. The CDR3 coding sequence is TGTGCCAGCAGTTTTTGGACCCGAAAAATCTACGAGCAGTACTTC.

CDR3 in amino acids: CASSQDHGLGGWRQYF. DNA for the CDR3: TGTGCCAGCAGCCAAGATCACGGCCTGGGGGGCTGGCGGCAGTACTTC. This chain links TRBV14 with TRBJ2-7; D may match TRBD1 or TRBD2 (6 bases each). This CDR3 region has 16 residues. Per germline, CDR1 SGHDN and CDR2 FVKESK. Trimming pared 0 bases from V and 9 bases from J, leaving 21 bases between.

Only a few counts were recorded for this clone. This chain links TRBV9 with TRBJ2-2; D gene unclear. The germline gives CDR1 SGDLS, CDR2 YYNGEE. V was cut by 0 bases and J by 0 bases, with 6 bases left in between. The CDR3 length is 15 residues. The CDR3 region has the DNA TGTGCCAGCAGCGTAGGCAGCGCGAACACCGGGGAGCTGTTTTTT. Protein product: CASSVGSANTGELFF.

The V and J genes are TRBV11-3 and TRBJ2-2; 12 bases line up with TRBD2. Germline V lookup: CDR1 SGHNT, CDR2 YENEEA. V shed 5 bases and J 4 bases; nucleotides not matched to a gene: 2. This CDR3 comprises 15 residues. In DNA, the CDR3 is TGTGCCAGCAGCCCACTAGCGGGGGGCACCGGGGAGCTGTTTTTT. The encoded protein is CASSPLAGGTGELFF.